A selection of T cell receptor beta chains follows, all from one sample in a study of vaccination effects on CD4 cells after COVID-19. Profiling relied on immunoSEQ multiplex PCR, and the TCRdb table lists in-frame clones only, not all of them. This sample has 25,000 to 35,000 clones, with about 70% found just once. No antigen has been identified for these receptors. The source material was CD4+ T cells from PBMCs cultured with HCoV-NL63 spike peptides, sampled after COVID-19 vaccination. These receptors were collected from a human donor who received a COVID-19 vaccine. Each CDR3 is given with its conserved first and last residue. The order of the fields is J gene, clone size, V gene, D gene, CDR3 DNA, CDR3 protein. The D gene is left open where the match is weak. Where a row states a size, it is once, few, many or the class of an expanded clone; other rows omit it.

>TRBJ1-1|-|TRBV6-5|TRBD1
TGTGCCAGCAATGTACAGGGGACACACACTGAAGCTTTCTTT
CASNVQGTHTEAFF
>TRBJ1-5|-|TRBV7-6|-
TGTGCCAGCAGCTTAGAGGGCAGGAGAAGCAATCAGCCCCAGCATTTT
CASSLEGRRSNQPQHF
>TRBJ1-2|once|TRBV5-6|-
TGTGCCAGCAGCTTGGACAGGAACCATGGCTACACCTTC
CASSLDRNHGYTF
>TRBJ2-7|-|TRBV12-3/TRBV12-4|TRBD1
TGTGCCAGTGCACAGGGGTACGAGCAGTACTTC
CASAQGYEQYF
>TRBJ2-3|-|TRBV5-4|TRBD1
TGTGCCAGCAGCATCTGGGACAGGATCACAGATACGCAGTATTTT
CASSIWDRITDTQYF
>TRBJ1-4|-|TRBV24-1|-
TGTGCCACCAGTGGGGGGTCGTACGAAAAACTGTTTTTT
CATSGGSYEKLFF
>TRBJ1-1|-|TRBV19|-
TGTGCCAGTAGTCCGGAGGGGGATCCTGAGGCTTTCTTT
CASSPEGDPEAFF
>TRBJ1-1|-|TRBV6-1|TRBD1
TGTGCCAGCAGTGAATCGGCAGGGGGCGGCACTGAAGCTTTCTTT
CASSESAGGGTEAFF
>TRBJ2-3|-|TRBV9|-
TGTGCCAGCAGCGTAGGGACTACAAACACAGATACGCAGTATTTT
CASSVGTTNTDTQYF
>TRBJ2-3|-|TRBV19|TRBD2
TGTGCCAGTAGTAGGACCCTAGCGGGAGGCACAGATACGCAGTATTTT
CASSRTLAGGTDTQYF
>TRBJ2-3|once|TRBV5-4|TRBD2
TGTGCCAGCAGCTTGGGACTAGCGGGAGATACGCAGTATTTT
CASSLGLAGDTQYF
>TRBJ1-2|-|TRBV27|TRBD1
TGTGCCAGCACCTCACCCCGGACAGGGTCCTATGGCTACACCTTC
CASTSPRTGSYGYTF
>TRBJ2-7|-|TRBV7-2|-
TGTGCCAGCAGCCTGAGCTCCTACGAGCAGTACTTC
CASSLSSYEQYF
>TRBJ2-1|-|TRBV7-2|-
TGTGCCAGCAGCTTAGTAGGCGGGAACTACAATGAGCAGTTCTTC
CASSLVGGNYNEQFF
>TRBJ1-1|-|TRBV19|-
TGTGCCAGTACCGATCGGACACGTCTTGAAGCTTTCTTT
CASTDRTRLEAFF
>TRBJ1-4|-|TRBV4-1|-
TGCGCCAGCAGCCAACTTCCTAGGGTTGTAACTAATGAAAAACTGTTTTTT
CASSQLPRVVTNEKLFF
>TRBJ1-1|-|TRBV3-1/TRBV3-2|-
TGTGCCAGCAGCCAAGAGACCGCCTCCCAGGCTTTCTTT
CASSQETASQAFF
>TRBJ1-5|-|TRBV6-5|TRBD1
TGTGCCAGCAGTCGACAGGGGGGGCAGCCCCAGCATTTT
CASSRQGGQPQHF